This is a list of T cell receptor beta chains from one sample in a study of blood T cell repertoires in COVID-19. Profiled with immunoSEQ multiplex PCR; TCRdb holds only in-frame clones, not every one. This table has approximately 220,000 clones, about 80% appearing once. The sequenced sample consisted of PBMCs or T cells enriched from blood (not recorded which). The origin of the receptors is a woman between 50 and 59 years old who had been exposed to COVID-19. The CDR3 runs from the conserved cysteine through the conserved F or W. The D gene is left open where the match is weak.

>TRBD1|TRBV7-9|TRBJ2-3
TGTGCCAGCAGCTTAGAGGGGCAGGGGGCCAGCGGTACGCAGTATTTT
CASSLEGQGASGTQYF
>NA|TRBV7-6|TRBJ2-5
TGTGCCAGCAGCTTAGGGGCGGGGGCCCCGGGAGAGACCCAGTACTTC
CASSLGAGAPGETQYF
>NA|TRBV7-2|TRBJ1-1
TGTGCCAGCAGCTTAGTCTTGGGACAGAACACTGAAGCTTTCTTT
CASSLVLGQNTEAFF
>NA|TRBV7-9|TRBJ1-6
TGTGCCAGCAGCATGGACGGAGGGAGCCTGTCACCCCTCCACTTT
CASSMDGGSLSPLHF
>NA|TRBV6-2/TRBV6-3|TRBJ1-5
TGTGCCAGCAGTTACTCGACTCAACAGCCCCAGCATTTT
CASSYSTQQPQHF
>TRBD2|TRBV7-8|TRBJ2-3
TGTGCCAGCAGGGGCTCGCGGGGGTCACCAGATACGCAGTATTTT
CASRGSRGSPDTQYF
>NA|TRBV14|TRBJ2-5
TGTGCCAGCAGCCCCCTCGGTAGCAGCCGGGAGACCCAGTACTTC
CASSPLGSSRETQYF
>NA|TRBV24-1|TRBJ2-5
TGTGCCACCAGTGATTTGGGCGGCCTTGGGGAGACCCAGTACTTC
CATSDLGGLGETQYF
>TRBD2|TRBV6-5|TRBJ2-5
TGTGCCAGCAGTTACTCCCCTAGCGGGGACCAAGAGACCCAGTACTTC
CASSYSPSGDQETQYF
>NA|TRBV6-1|TRBJ1-1
TGTGCCAGCAGTGAAACGGTGGACACTGAAGCTTTCTTT
CASSETVDTEAFF